This T cell receptor (beta chain) was captured by sequencing in a study of blood T cell repertoires in COVID-19. Whole-study context: There were acute and convalescent COVID-19 samples, and they came from the United States, Italy and Spain.

Authors' analysis steps: Estimation of nucleated cell counts was performed using reference gene primer amplification. Using immunoSEQ multiplex PCR, the repertoire was profiled, and TCRdb retains in-frame clones only, with some absent. The V and J calls and clone size are taken from that table; D and trimming were inferred from the DNA. This sample has 80,000 or so clones, with roughly 78% found just once. The germline gives CDR1 LGHDT, CDR2 YNNKEL (reference sequence). Trimming left V 4 bases short and J 4 bases short, with 10 bases between. This CDR3 has 13 residues. The sequenced sample consisted of peripheral blood. The V and J genes are TRBV3-1 (or the pseudogene TRBV3-2) and TRBJ1-1; D may be TRBD1 (5 bases). The receptor was isolated from a human donor in a cohort sampled during active COVID-19. The CDR3 loop reads CASSPGVVTEAFF. The CDR3 DNA reads as TGTGCCAGCAGCCCGGGGGTTGTCACTGAAGCTTTCTTT.